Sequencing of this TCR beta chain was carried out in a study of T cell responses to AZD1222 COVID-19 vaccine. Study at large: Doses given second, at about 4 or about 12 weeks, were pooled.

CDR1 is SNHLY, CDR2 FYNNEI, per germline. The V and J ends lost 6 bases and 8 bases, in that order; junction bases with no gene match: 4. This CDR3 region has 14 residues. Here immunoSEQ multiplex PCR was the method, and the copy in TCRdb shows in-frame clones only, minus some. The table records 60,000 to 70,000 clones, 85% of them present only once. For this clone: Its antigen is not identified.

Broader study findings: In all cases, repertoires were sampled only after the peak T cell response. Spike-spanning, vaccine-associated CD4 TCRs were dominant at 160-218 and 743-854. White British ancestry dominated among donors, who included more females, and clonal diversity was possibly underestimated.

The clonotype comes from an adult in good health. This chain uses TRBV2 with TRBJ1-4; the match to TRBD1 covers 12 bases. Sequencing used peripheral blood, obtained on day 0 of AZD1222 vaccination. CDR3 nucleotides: TGTGCCAGCAGCCGGGACAGGGGGCAGGAAAAACTGTTTTTT. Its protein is CASSRDRGQEKLFF.